The rows below give T cell receptor beta chains drawn from one sample of a study of PD-L1 blockade in urothelial cancer. Profiled with immunoSEQ multiplex PCR; TCRdb holds only in-frame clones, not every one. The table shows around 46,000 clones, with more than 75% occurring only once. Source: PBMCs, taken around atezolizumab (anti-PD-L1) treatment. These receptors came from a man in his 60s with urothelial cancer. CDR3s include the opening cysteine and the closing phenylalanine or tryptophan. A D gene is named only where the DNA matches it firmly. The listing skips clone size in some rows; elsewhere it reads once, few, many or a size class.

J gene: TRBJ1-1; V gene: TRBV28; D gene: -; clone size: -; CDR3 protein: CASAQGEDTEAFF; CDR3 DNA: TGTGCCAGCGCCCAAGGAGAAGACACTGAAGCTTTCTTT
J gene: TRBJ2-2; V gene: TRBV7-2; D gene: TRBD2; clone size: -; CDR3 protein: CASSLASQRERNGELFF; CDR3 DNA: TGTGCCAGCAGCTTAGCGTCCCAGCGGGAGCGTAACGGGGAGCTGTTTTTT
J gene: TRBJ2-7; V gene: TRBV14; D gene: -; clone size: few; CDR3 protein: CASSLILTGVDEQYF; CDR3 DNA: TGTGCCAGCAGCCTTATCCTGACAGGCGTGGACGAGCAGTACTTC
J gene: TRBJ2-1; V gene: TRBV2; D gene: TRBD2; clone size: -; CDR3 protein: CASSVSSGGGNNEQFF; CDR3 DNA: TGTGCCAGCAGTGTCTCTAGCGGGGGAGGTAACAATGAGCAGTTCTTC
J gene: TRBJ2-1; V gene: TRBV19; D gene: -; clone size: -; CDR3 protein: CASSIVLGAGHNEQFF; CDR3 DNA: TGTGCCAGTAGTATAGTATTAGGGGCTGGTCACAATGAGCAGTTCTTC
J gene: TRBJ1-2; V gene: TRBV7-7; D gene: TRBD1; clone size: -; CDR3 protein: CASSLARGRQGSPDGYTF; CDR3 DNA: TGTGCTAGCAGCTTAGCAAGAGGTAGACAGGGTTCGCCCGATGGCTACACCTTC
J gene: TRBJ2-2; V gene: TRBV2; D gene: TRBD1; clone size: -; CDR3 protein: CASRGDRGAGELFF; CDR3 DNA: TGTGCCAGCAGGGGGGACAGGGGGGCCGGGGAGCTGTTTTTT
J gene: TRBJ1-3; V gene: TRBV11-1; D gene: -; clone size: -; CDR3 protein: CASSELRSGNTIYF; CDR3 DNA: TGTGCCAGCAGCGAACTACGGTCTGGAAACACCATATATTTT
J gene: TRBJ2-7; V gene: TRBV6-5; D gene: -; clone size: -; CDR3 protein: CASSYKFWDTYEQYF; CDR3 DNA: TGTGCCAGCAGTTACAAGTTTTGGGACACCTACGAGCAGTACTTC
J gene: TRBJ2-7; V gene: TRBV5-6; D gene: TRBD1; clone size: -; CDR3 protein: CASSLGTGMAYEQYF; CDR3 DNA: TGTGCCAGCAGCCTAGGGACAGGGATGGCCTACGAGCAGTACTTC
J gene: TRBJ1-2; V gene: TRBV19; D gene: -; clone size: few; CDR3 protein: CASRIRGEGYTF; CDR3 DNA: TGTGCCAGTAGGATCCGTGGGGAGGGCTACACCTTC
J gene: TRBJ2-5; V gene: TRBV29-1; D gene: TRBD2; clone size: -; CDR3 protein: CSVERGGETQYF; CDR3 DNA: TGCAGCGTTGAGCGGGGGGGAGAGACCCAGTACTTC
J gene: TRBJ1-3; V gene: TRBV7-2; D gene: -; clone size: -; CDR3 protein: CASSVLTPGNTIYF; CDR3 DNA: TGTGCCAGCAGCGTACTTACCCCGGGAAACACCATATATTTT
J gene: TRBJ1-2; V gene: TRBV27; D gene: TRBD1; clone size: -; CDR3 protein: CASSSSDRAYGYTF; CDR3 DNA: TGTGCCAGCAGTTCATCGGACAGGGCCTATGGCTACACCTTC
J gene: TRBJ1-5; V gene: TRBV4-1; D gene: -; clone size: -; CDR3 protein: CASSLIRDQPQHF; CDR3 DNA: TGCGCCAGCAGCCTTATACGGGATCAGCCCCAGCATTTT
J gene: TRBJ2-3; V gene: TRBV7-2; D gene: -; clone size: -; CDR3 protein: CASSLQTSTDTQYF; CDR3 DNA: TGTGCCAGCAGCTTACAGACTAGCACAGATACGCAGTATTTT
J gene: TRBJ2-1; V gene: TRBV5-4; D gene: -; clone size: -; CDR3 protein: CASLRGNEQFF; CDR3 DNA: TGTGCCAGCCTTAGGGGGAATGAGCAGTTCTTC
J gene: TRBJ2-7; V gene: TRBV12-5; D gene: -; clone size: once; CDR3 protein: CASGHGYEQYF; CDR3 DNA: TGTGCTAGTGGTCACGGCTACGAGCAGTACTTC
J gene: TRBJ1-6; V gene: TRBV6-5; D gene: -; clone size: few; CDR3 protein: CASSYSSRDSPLHF; CDR3 DNA: TGTGCCAGCAGTTACTCGAGTAGAGATTCACCCCTCCACTTT
J gene: TRBJ1-5; V gene: TRBV19; D gene: TRBD1; clone size: -; CDR3 protein: CASLGQGNQPQHF; CDR3 DNA: TGTGCCAGTCTGGGACAGGGGAATCAGCCCCAGCATTTT
J gene: TRBJ2-7; V gene: TRBV29-1; D gene: -; clone size: -; CDR3 protein: CSVELGGQSYEQYF; CDR3 DNA: TGCAGCGTTGAGCTTGGCGGGCAATCCTACGAGCAGTACTTC
J gene: TRBJ2-1; V gene: TRBV4-1; D gene: TRBD2; clone size: once; CDR3 protein: CASSEPGLAGASSYNEQFF; CDR3 DNA: TGCGCCAGCAGCGAACCGGGACTAGCGGGGGCCAGCTCCTACAATGAGCAGTTCTTC
J gene: TRBJ2-2; V gene: TRBV10-3; D gene: TRBD1; clone size: -; CDR3 protein: CAISSGTVNTGELFF; CDR3 DNA: TGTGCCATCAGCTCCGGGACAGTGAACACCGGGGAGCTGTTTTTT
J gene: TRBJ2-3; V gene: TRBV19; D gene: -; clone size: once; CDR3 protein: CASSIGDNTDTQYF; CDR3 DNA: TGTGCCAGTAGTATAGGAGATAACACAGATACGCAGTATTTT
J gene: TRBJ2-7; V gene: TRBV28; D gene: TRBD1; clone size: -; CDR3 protein: CASSRTGGFYEQYF; CDR3 DNA: TGTGCCAGCAGCCGGACAGGGGGTTTTTACGAGCAGTACTTC
J gene: TRBJ1-1; V gene: TRBV7-8; D gene: TRBD1; clone size: -; CDR3 protein: CASSPRDSLNTEAFF; CDR3 DNA: TGTGCCAGCAGCCCCAGGGACAGCCTGAACACTGAAGCTTTCTTT
J gene: TRBJ1-1; V gene: TRBV5-6; D gene: -; clone size: -; CDR3 protein: CASSRTGTEAFF; CDR3 DNA: TGTGCCAGCAGCCGGACGGGGACTGAAGCTTTCTTT
J gene: TRBJ2-2; V gene: TRBV29-1; D gene: TRBD1; clone size: -; CDR3 protein: CSASGGPGELFF; CDR3 DNA: TGCAGCGCCTCAGGGGGCCCCGGGGAGCTGTTTTTT
J gene: TRBJ2-7; V gene: TRBV28; D gene: TRBD2; clone size: -; CDR3 protein: CASSYPTSGRAQYF; CDR3 DNA: TGTGCCAGCAGTTACCCGACTAGCGGGAGGGCCCAGTACTTC
J gene: TRBJ2-5; V gene: TRBV15; D gene: -; clone size: once; CDR3 protein: CATSRESQGGETQYF; CDR3 DNA: TGTGCCACCAGCAGAGAGAGTCAGGGGGGAGAGACCCAGTACTTC
J gene: TRBJ2-6; V gene: TRBV28; D gene: TRBD1; clone size: -; CDR3 protein: CASSKGGAGANVLTF; CDR3 DNA: TGTGCCAGCAGTAAAGGGGGCGCGGGGGCCAACGTCCTGACTTTC
J gene: TRBJ1-2; V gene: TRBV5-4; D gene: TRBD1; clone size: -; CDR3 protein: CASSLVGRGLNGYTF; CDR3 DNA: TGTGCCAGCAGCTTGGTTGGCAGGGGGCTGAATGGCTACACCTTC
J gene: TRBJ2-2; V gene: TRBV29-1; D gene: -; clone size: few; CDR3 protein: CSVVGGTGELFF; CDR3 DNA: TGCAGCGTTGTTGGCGGAACCGGGGAGCTGTTTTTT
J gene: TRBJ2-5; V gene: TRBV11-2; D gene: -; clone size: -; CDR3 protein: CASSEGLRRGAQYF; CDR3 DNA: TGTGCCAGCAGCGAGGGACTACGGAGGGGGGCCCAGTACTTC
J gene: TRBJ2-7; V gene: TRBV2; D gene: -; clone size: -; CDR3 protein: CASTKGEVAPSEQYF; CDR3 DNA: TGTGCCAGCACTAAAGGCGAGGTGGCCCCTAGCGAGCAGTACTTC
J gene: TRBJ2-5; V gene: TRBV29-1; D gene: TRBD1; clone size: -; CDR3 protein: CSVQDRGVTQYF; CDR3 DNA: TGCAGCGTTCAGGACAGGGGCGTGACCCAGTACTTC